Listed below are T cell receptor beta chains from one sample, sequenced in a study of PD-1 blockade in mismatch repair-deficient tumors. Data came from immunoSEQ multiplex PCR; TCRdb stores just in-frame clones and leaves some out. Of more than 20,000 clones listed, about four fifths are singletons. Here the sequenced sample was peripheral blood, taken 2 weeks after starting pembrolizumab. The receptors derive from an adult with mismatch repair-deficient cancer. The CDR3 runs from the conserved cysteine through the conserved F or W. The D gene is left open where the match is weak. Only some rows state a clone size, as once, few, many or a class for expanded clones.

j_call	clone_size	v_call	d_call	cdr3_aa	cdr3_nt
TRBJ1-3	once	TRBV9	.	CASSVSGAGNTIYF	TGTGCCAGCAGCGTATCTGGGGCCGGAAACACCATATATTTT
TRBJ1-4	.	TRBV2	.	CASSDEQGTNEKLFF	TGTGCCAGCAGTGACGAACAGGGAACTAATGAAAAACTGTTTTTT
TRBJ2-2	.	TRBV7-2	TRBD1	CASSSSGTGGFTGELFF	TGTGCCAGCAGCTCTAGCGGGACAGGGGGCTTCACCGGGGAGCTGTTTTTT
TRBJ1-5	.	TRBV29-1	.	CSVLEGSNQPQHF	TGCAGCGTTCTCGAGGGAAGCAATCAGCCCCAGCATTTT
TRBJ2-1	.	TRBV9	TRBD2	CASNPSGGLGNEQFF	TGTGCCAGCAATCCTAGTGGGGGACTAGGGAATGAGCAGTTCTTC
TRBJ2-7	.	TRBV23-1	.	CASSRRQESLYEQYF	TGCGCCAGCAGTCGAAGGCAGGAGTCCCTCTACGAGCAGTACTTC
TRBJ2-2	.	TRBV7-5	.	CVRSFPRGTRTGELFF	TGTGTCAGAAGCTTCCCCAGGGGCACGAGGACCGGGGAGCTGTTTTTT
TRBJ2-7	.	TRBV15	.	CATSRDWAGQYEQYF	TGTGCCACCAGCAGAGATTGGGCAGGCCAATACGAGCAGTACTTC
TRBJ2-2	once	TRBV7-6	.	CASSLAPGNTGELFF	TGTGCCAGCAGCTTAGCGCCTGGGAACACCGGGGAGCTGTTTTTT
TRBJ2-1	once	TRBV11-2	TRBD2	CASSYPTSGSTNEQFF	TGTGCCAGCAGCTACCCGACTAGCGGGAGTACAAATGAGCAGTTCTTC